The source of this TCR beta chain is a study of T cells in Graves' hyperthyroidism and ophthalmopathy. RNA transcripts provided the source from which TCR beta CDR3 regions were amplified. First-round RT-PCR of the TCR CDR3 relied on the HTBI primer set. A single record per CDR3 protein comes from TCRdb applying MiXCR to the multiplex PCR reads. The table records 700,000 to 950,000 distinct CDR3 sequences, about 35% of them present only once. Study conclusions and caveats: In blood, most of the thyroid clonotypes expanded above 0.001 were also present. Model output signaled ophthalmopathy a median roughly 6.1 months ahead of onset. A 13 V-J model separated ophthalmopathy from stable hyperthyroidism.

CDR3 length equals 15 residues. The germline gives CDR1 MNHEY, CDR2 SVGAGI. Deletions cut 0 bases from V and 6 bases from J, with 9 bases between. Comment on this clonotype: Its antigen is currently unknown.

Sequencing was performed on blood. V gene TRBV6-5 combines with J gene TRBJ1-6; D gene uncertain. The receptor was isolated from a woman in her forties with Graves' hyperthyroidism. Here the CDR3 reads CASSYSNGLNSPLHF. The CDR3 DNA reads TGTGCCAGCAGTTACTCAAACGGACTTAATTCACCCCTCCACTTT.